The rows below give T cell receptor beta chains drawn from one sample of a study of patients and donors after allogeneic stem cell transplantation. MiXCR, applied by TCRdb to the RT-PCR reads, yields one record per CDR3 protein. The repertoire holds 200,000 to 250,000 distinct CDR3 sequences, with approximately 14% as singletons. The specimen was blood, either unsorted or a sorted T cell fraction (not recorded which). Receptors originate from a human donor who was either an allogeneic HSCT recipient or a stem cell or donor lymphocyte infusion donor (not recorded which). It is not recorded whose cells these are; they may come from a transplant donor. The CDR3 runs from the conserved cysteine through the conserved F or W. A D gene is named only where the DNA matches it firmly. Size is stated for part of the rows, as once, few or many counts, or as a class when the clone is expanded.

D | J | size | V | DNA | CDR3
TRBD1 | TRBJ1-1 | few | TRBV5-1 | TGCGCCAGCACCTTGGACAGGTCGGGCACTGAAGCTTTCTTT | CASTLDRSGTEAFF
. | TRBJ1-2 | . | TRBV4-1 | TGCGCCAGCAGCCAAGATACGATGCGTGGACAGCCATATGGCTACACCTTC | CASSQDTMRGQPYGYTF
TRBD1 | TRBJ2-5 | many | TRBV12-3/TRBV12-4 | TGTGCCAGCAGTCCCCAGGGGGCCGGGACCCAGTACTTC | CASSPQGAGTQYF
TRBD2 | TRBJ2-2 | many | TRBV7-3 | TGTGCCAGCAGCTTACTAGCGGCTACCACCGGGGAGCTGTTTTTT | CASSLLAATTGELFF
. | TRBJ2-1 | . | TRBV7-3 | TGTGCCAGCAGCTTAGTGGGACTTAACAATGAGCAGTTCTTC | CASSLVGLNNEQFF
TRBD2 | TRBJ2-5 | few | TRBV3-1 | TGTGCCAGCAGCCAGGGACTAGCGGAGACCCAGTACTTC | CASSQGLAETQYF
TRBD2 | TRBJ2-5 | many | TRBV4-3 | TGCGCCAGCAGCCAATCCACACTAGCGGGGGGGCATCAAGAGACCCAGTACTTC | CASSQSTLAGGHQETQYF
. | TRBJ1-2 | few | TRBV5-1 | TGCGCCAGCAGCTTGGGCAGCGGACCACTCTATGGCTACACCTTC | CASSLGSGPLYGYTF
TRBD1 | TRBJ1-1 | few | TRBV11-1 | TGTGCCAGCAGCACGGGACAGGACACTGAAGCTTTCTTT | CASSTGQDTEAFF
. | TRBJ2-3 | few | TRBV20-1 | TGCAGTGCTAGAGATTCCCGCACAGATACGCAGTATTTT | CSARDSRTDTQYF
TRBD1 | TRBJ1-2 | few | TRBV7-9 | TGTGCCAGCAGCATGTCTCCGGGACAGGGAACCTATGGCTACACCTTC | CASSMSPGQGTYGYTF
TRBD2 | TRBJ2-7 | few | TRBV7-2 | TGTGCCAGCAGTTCTAAGGGACTAGCGGGTTCTGGCTACGAGCAGTACTTC | CASSSKGLAGSGYEQYF
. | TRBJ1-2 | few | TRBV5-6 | TGTGCCAGCAGCTTGAGGGGGAGGAGTAACTATGGCTACACCTTC | CASSLRGRSNYGYTF
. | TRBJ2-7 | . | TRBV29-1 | TGCAGCGCGAACGTCCCTGCGACCTACGAGCAGTACTTC | CSANVPATYEQYF
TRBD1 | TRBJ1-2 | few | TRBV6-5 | TGTGCCAGCAGTTACGGACAGGAAGGCTACACCTTC | CASSYGQEGYTF
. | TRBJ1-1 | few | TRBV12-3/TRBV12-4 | TGTGCCAGCAGTTTTTCAGGGGAGGGGGGCACTGAAGCTTTCTTT | CASSFSGEGGTEAFF
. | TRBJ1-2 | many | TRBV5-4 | TGTGCCAGCAGCTGGACAACGAACTATGGCTACACCTTC | CASSWTTNYGYTF
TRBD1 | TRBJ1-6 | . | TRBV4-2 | TGTGCCAGCAGCCAAGAAACAGGGGTCAATTCACCCCTCCACTTT | CASSQETGVNSPLHF
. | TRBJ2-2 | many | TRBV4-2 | TGTGCCAGCAGCCTCCAGTTGCCGGCCGGGGAGCTGTTTTTT | CASSLQLPAGELFF
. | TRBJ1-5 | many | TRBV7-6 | TGTGCCAGCAGCCCAGACAGTACCTCCCCGCCCCAGCATTTT | CASSPDSTSPPQHF
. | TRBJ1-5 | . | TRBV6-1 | TGTGCCAGCACGATTGGGGGGAATCAGCCCCAGCATTTT | CASTIGGNQPQHF
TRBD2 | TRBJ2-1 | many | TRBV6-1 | TGTGCCAGCAGACGCACTAGCGGGGGGTTCAATGAGCAGTTCTTC | CASRRTSGGFNEQFF
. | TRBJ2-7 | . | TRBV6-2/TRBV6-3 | TGTGCCAGCAGTTACGCGAGGGGATGGCAGTACTTC | CASSYARGWQYF
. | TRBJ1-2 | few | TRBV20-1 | TGCAGTGCTAGAACTCCGGGACGGGGCAGGTACTACACCTTC | CSARTPGRGRYYTF
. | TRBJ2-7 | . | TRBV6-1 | TGTGCCAGCAGCCCCAGACAGGGAGGCTACGAGCAGTACTTC | CASSPRQGGYEQYF
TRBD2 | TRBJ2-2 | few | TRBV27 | TGTGCCAGCAGTTTATGGGGACTAGCGGGAGACCCCACCGGGGAGCTGTTTTTT | CASSLWGLAGDPTGELFF
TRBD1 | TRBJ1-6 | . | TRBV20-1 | TGCAGTGCTCCTCTAGGACAGGGGTATAATTCACCCCTCCACTTT | CSAPLGQGYNSPLHF
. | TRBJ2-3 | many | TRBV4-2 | TGTGCCAGCAGCCAAGGCCGGGCGGGAGATACGCAGTATTTT | CASSQGRAGDTQYF